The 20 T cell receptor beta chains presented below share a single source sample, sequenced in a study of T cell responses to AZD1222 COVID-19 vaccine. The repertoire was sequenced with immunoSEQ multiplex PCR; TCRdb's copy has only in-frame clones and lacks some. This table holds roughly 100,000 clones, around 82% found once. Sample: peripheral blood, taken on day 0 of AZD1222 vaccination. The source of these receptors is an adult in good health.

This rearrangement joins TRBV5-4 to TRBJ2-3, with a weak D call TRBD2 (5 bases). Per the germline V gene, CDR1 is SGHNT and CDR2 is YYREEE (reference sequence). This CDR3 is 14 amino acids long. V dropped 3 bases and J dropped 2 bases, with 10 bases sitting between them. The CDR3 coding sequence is TGTGCCAGCAGCTGGACGGGGTACACAGATACGCAGTATTTT. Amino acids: CASSWTGYTDTQYF.

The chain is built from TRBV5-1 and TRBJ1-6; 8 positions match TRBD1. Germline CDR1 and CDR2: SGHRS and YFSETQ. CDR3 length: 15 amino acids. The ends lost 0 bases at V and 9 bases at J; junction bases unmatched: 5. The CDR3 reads CASSLASGGGSPLHF. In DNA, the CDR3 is TGCGCCAGCAGCTTGGCTTCAGGGGGCGGTTCACCCCTCCACTTT.

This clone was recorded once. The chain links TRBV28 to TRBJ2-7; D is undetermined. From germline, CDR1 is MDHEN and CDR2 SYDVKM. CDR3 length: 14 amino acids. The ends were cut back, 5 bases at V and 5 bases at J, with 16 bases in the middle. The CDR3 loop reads CASSPWGFNNEQYF. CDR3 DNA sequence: TGTGCCAGCAGTCCCTGGGGTTTTAATAACGAGCAGTACTTC.

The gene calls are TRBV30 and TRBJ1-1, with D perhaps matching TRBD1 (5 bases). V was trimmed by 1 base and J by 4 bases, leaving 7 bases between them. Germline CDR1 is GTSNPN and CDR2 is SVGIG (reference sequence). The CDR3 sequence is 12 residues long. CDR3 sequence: CAWSAGGTEAFF. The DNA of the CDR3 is TGTGCCTGGAGTGCCGGGGGCACTGAAGCTTTCTTT.

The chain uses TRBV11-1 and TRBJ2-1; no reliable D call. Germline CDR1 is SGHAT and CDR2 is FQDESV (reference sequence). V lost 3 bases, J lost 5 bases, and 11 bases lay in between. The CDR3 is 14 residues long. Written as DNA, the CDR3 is TGTGCCAGCAGCTTTTTCTTCGGCGACAATGAGCAGTTCTTC. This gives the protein CASSFFFGDNEQFF.

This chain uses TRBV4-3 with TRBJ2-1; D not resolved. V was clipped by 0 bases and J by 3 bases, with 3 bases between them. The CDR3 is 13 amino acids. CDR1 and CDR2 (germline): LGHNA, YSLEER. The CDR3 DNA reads TGCGCCAGCAGCCAAGAGAGCTACAATGAGCAGTTCTTC. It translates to CASSQESYNEQFF.

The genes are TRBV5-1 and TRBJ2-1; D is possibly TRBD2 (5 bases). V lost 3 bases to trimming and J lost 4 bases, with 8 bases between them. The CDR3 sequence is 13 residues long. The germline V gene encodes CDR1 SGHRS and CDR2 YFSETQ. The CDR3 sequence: CASSSEDYNEQFF. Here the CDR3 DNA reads TGCGCCAGCAGCTCGGAGGATTACAATGAGCAGTTCTTC.

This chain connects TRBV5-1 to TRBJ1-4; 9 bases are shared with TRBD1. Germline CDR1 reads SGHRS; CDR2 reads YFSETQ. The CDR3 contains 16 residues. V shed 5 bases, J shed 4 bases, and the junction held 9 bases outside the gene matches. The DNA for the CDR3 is TGCGCCAGCAGATCCACCGGGACAGGGAGTAATGAAAAACTGTTTTTT. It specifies CASRSTGTGSNEKLFF. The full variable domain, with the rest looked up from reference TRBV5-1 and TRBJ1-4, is KAGVTQTPRYLIKTRGQQVTLSCSPISGHRSVSWYQQTPGQGLQFLFEYFSETQRNKGNFPGRFSGRQFSNSRSEMNVSTLELGDSALYLCASRSTGTGSNEKLFFGSGTQLSVL.

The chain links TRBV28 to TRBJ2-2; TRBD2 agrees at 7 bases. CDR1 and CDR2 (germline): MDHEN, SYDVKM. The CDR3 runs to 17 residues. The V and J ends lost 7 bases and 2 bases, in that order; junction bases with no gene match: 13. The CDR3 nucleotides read TGTGCCAGCACCCAATACGGGCTAGCGGTAAACACCGGGGAGCTGTTTTTT. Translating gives CASTQYGLAVNTGELFF.

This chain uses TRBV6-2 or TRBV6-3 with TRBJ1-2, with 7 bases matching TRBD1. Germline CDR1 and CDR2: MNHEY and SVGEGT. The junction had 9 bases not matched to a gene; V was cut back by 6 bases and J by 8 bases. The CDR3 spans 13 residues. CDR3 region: CASSSTGMFGYTF. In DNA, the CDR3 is TGTGCCAGCAGCTCGACAGGGATGTTCGGCTACACCTTC.

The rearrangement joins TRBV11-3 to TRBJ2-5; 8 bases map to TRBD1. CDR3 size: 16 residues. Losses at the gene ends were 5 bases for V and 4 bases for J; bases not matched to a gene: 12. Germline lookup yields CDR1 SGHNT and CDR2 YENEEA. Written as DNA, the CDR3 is TGTGCCAGCAGCACCAGGACAGGGTTTGCTCGAGAGACCCAGTACTTC. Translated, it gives CASSTRTGFARETQYF.

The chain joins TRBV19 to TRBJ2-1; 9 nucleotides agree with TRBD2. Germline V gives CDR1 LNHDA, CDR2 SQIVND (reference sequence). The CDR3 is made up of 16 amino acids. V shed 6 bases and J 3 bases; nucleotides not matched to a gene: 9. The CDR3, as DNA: TGTGCCAGTAGGACTAGCGGAATGACTAGCTACAATGAGCAGTTCTTC. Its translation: CASRTSGMTSYNEQFF.

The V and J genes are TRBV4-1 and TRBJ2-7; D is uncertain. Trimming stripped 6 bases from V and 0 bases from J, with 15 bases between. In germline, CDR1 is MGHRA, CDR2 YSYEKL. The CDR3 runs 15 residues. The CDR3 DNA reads TGCGCCAGCAGTCAATTCCCTCTTAGCTCCTACGAGCAGTACGTC. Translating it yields CASSQFPLSSYEQYV.

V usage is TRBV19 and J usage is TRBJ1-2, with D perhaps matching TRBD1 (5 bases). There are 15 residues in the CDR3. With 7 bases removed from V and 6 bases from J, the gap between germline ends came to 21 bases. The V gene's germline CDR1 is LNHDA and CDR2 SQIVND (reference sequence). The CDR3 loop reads CASTYQSGTTNGYTF. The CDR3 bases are TGTGCCAGTACTTACCAATCCGGGACTACCAATGGCTACACCTTC.

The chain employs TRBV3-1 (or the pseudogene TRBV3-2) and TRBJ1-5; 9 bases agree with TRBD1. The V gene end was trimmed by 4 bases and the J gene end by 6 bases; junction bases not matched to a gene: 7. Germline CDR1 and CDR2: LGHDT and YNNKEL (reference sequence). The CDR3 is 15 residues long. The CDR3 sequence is CASSPYGQGIQPQHF. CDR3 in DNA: TGTGCCAGCAGCCCTTACGGACAGGGGATTCAGCCCCAGCATTTT.

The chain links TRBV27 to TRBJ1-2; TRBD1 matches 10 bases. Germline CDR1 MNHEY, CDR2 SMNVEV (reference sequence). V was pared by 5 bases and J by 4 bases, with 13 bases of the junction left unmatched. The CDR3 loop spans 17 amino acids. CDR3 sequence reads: CASSRGTGAFFPYGYTF. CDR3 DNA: TGTGCCAGCAGTCGGGGGACAGGGGCCTTCTTCCCCTATGGCTACACCTTC.

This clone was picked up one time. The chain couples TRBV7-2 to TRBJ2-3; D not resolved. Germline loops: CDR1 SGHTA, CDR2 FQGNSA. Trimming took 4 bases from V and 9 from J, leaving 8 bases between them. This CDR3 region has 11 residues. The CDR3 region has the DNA TGTGCCAGCAGCTCGAAAGCCACGCAGTATTTT. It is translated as CASSSKATQYF.

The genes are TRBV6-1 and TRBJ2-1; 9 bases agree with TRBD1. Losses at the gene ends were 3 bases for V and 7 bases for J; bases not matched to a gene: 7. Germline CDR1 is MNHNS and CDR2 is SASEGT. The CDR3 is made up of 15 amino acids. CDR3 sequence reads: CASSDAGTGLNEQFF. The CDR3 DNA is TGTGCCAGCAGTGACGCCGGGACAGGGCTAAATGAGCAGTTCTTC.

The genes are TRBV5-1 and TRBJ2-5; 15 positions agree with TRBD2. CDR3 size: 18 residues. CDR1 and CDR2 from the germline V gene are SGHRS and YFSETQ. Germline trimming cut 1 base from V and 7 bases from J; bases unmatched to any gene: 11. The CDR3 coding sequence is TGCGCCAGCAGCTTGCCAAGGACTAGCGGGGGGGAACGCGGGACCCAGTACTTC. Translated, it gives CASSLPRTSGGERGTQYF.

DNA for the CDR3: TGCGCCAGCAGCCCGGGACAGGGTTTTGAGGAAGCTTTCTTT. Translating it yields CASSPGQGFEEAFF. The chain recombines TRBV5-1 with TRBJ1-1, with 9 bases fitting TRBD1. After removal of 4 bases from V and 8 bases from J, the junction contained 9 bases not matched to a gene. The CDR3 is made up of 14 amino acids. Germline CDR1 and CDR2: SGHRS and YFSETQ.